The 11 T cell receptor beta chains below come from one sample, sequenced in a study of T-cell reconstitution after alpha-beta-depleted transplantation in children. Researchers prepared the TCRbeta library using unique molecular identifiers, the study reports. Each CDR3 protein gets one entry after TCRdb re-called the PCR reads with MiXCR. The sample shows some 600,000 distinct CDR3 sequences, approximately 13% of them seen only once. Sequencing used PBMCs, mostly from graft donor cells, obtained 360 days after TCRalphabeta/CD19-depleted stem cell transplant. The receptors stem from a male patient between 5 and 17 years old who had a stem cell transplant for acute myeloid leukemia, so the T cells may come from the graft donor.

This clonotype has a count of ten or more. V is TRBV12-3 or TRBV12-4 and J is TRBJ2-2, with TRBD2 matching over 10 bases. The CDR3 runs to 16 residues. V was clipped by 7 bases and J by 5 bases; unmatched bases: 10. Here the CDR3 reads CASKNPGLASTGELFF. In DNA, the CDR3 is TGTGCCAGCAAAAATCCGGGACTAGCGTCGACCGGGGAGCTGTTTTTT.

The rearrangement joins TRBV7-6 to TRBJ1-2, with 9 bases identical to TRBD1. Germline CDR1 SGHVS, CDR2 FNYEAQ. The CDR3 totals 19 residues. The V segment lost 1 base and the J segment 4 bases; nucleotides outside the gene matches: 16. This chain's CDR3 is CASSLGANHPGQGGYGYTF. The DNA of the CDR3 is TGTGCCAGCAGCTTAGGAGCTAATCATCCGGGACAGGGTGGCTATGGCTACACCTTC.

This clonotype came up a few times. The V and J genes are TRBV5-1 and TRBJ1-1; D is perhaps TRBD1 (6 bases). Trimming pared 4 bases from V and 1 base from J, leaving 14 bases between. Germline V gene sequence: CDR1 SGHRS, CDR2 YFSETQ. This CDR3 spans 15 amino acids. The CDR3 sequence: CASSPRGGQNTEAFF. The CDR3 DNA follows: TGCGCCAGCAGCCCACGGGGGGGCCAGAACACTGAAGCTTTCTTT.

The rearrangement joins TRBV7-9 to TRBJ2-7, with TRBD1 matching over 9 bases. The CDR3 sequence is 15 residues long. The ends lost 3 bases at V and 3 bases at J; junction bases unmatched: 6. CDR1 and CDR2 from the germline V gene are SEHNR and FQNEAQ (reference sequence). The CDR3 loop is CASSLTGGLYYEQYF. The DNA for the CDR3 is TGTGCCAGCAGCTTGACAGGGGGTTTGTACTACGAGCAGTACTTC.

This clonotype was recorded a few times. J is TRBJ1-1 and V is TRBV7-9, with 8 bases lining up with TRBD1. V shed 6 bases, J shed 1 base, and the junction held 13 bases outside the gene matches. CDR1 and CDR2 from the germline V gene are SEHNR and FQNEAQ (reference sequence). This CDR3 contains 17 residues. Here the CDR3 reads CASRPRDRKRGNTEAFF. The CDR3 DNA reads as TGTGCCAGCAGACCCCGGGACAGGAAACGGGGGAACACTGAAGCTTTCTTT.

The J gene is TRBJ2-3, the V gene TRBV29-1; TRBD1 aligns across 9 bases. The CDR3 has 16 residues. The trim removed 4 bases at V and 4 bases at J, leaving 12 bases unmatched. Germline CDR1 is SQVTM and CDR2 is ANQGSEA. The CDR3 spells CSVGGPPGQGPDTQYF. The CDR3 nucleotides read TGCAGCGTTGGAGGGCCCCCGGGACAGGGCCCAGATACGCAGTATTTT.

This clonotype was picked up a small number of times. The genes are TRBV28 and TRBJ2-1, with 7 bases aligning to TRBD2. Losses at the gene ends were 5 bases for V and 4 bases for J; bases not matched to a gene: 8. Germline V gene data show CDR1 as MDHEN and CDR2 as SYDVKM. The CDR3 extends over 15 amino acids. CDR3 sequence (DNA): TGTGCCAGCAGTCGACTAGTCGGGGGGTACAATGAGCAGTTCTTC. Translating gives CASSRLVGGYNEQFF.

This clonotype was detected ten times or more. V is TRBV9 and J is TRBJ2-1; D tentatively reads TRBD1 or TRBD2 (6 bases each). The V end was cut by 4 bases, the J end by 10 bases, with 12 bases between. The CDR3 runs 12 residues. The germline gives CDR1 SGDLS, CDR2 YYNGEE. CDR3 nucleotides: TGTGCCAGCAGCCCGAGGGGGGCGGAGCAGTTCTTC. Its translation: CASSPRGAEQFF. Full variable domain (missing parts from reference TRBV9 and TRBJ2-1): DSGVTQTPKHLITATGQRVTLRCSPRSGDLSVYWYQQSLDQGLQFLIQYYNGEERAKGNILERFSAQQFPDLHSELNLSSLELGDSALYFCASSPRGAEQFFGPGTRLTVL.

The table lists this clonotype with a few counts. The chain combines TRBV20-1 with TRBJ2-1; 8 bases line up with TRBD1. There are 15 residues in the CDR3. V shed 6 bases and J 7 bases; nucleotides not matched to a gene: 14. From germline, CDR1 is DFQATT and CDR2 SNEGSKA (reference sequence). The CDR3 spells CSAPRQGRPPNEQFF. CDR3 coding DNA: TGCAGTGCCCCTAGACAGGGGCGCCCCCCGAATGAGCAGTTCTTC.

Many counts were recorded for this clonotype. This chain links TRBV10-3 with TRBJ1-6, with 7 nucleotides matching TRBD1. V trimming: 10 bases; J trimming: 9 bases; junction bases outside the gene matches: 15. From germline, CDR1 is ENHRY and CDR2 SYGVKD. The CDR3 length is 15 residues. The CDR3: CATLTGRDGVSPLHF. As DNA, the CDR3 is TGTGCCACCCTGACAGGGCGGGATGGAGTTTCACCCCTCCACTTT.

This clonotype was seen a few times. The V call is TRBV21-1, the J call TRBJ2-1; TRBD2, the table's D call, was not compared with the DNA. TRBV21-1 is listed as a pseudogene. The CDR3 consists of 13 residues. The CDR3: CASGRREGHEQFF. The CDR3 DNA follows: TGTGCCAGCGGCAGGCGGGAGGGCCATGAGCAGTTCTTC.